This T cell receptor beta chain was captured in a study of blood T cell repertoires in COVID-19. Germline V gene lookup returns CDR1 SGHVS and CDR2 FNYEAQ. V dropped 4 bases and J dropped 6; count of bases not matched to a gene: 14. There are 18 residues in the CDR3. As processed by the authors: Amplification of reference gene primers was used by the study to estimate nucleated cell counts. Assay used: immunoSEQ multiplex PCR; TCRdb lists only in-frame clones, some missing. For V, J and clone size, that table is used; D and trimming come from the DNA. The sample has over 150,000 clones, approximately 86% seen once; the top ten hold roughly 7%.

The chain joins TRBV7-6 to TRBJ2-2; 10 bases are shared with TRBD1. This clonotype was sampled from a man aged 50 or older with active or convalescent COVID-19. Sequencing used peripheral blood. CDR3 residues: CASSSARVGQGYAGELFF. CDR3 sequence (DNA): TGTGCCAGCAGCTCAGCCAGGGTGGGACAGGGGTACGCCGGGGAGCTGTTTTTT.